The count of the clone carrying this T cell receptor (beta chain) is one. No antigen is known for it. Samples came from healthy bone marrow donors. This specimen comes from a study of cytomegalovirus exposure and HLA in healthy donors. The germline gives CDR1 SGHTA, CDR2 FQGTGA. V was clipped by 1 base and J by 0 bases, with 17 bases between them. The CDR3 covers 18 residues. The primer mix had 60 Vbeta and 13 Jbeta primers. Clones were sequenced by immunoSEQ multiplex PCR, and TCRdb holds only the in-frame ones, with some missing. The table has approximately 150,000 clones, about four fifths seen once. Study findings and constraints: Presence/absence analyses treated sequencing depth as roughly uniform across donors. Sequencing had likely introduced a cluster of highly shared sequence variants as an artifact.

The sequence was collected from a man in his forties or fifties in good health and CMV-seronegative. Sequenced: PBMCs. The chain joins TRBV7-3 to TRBJ2-3; D possibly corresponds to TRBD2 (6 bases). In DNA form, the CDR3 reads TGTGCCAGCAGCTTAATCTTCCGGCGGGACCCTAGCACAGATACGCAGTATTTT. Residues: CASSLIFRRDPSTDTQYF.